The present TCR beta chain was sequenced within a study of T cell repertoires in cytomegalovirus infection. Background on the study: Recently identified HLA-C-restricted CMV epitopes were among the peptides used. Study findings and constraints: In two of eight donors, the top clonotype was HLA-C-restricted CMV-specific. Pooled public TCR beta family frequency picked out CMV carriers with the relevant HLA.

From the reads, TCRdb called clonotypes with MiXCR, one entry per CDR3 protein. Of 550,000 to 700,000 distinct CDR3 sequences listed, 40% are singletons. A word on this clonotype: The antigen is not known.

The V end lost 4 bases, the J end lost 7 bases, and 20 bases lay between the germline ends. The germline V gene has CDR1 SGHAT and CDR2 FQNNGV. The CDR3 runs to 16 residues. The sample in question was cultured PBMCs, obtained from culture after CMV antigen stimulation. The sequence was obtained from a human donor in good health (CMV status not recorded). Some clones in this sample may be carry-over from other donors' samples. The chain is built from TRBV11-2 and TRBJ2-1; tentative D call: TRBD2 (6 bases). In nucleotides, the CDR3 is TGTGCCAGCAGCTCGACACGCGGGCGGGGTGTGAATGAGCAGTTCTTC. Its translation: CASSSTRGRGVNEQFF.